This is a list of T cell receptor beta chains from one sample in a study of vaccination effects on CD4 cells after COVID-19. Profiled with immunoSEQ multiplex PCR; TCRdb holds only in-frame clones, not every one. The sample carries about 16,000 clones, approximately 70% recorded once. Their target antigens are unknown. The sample in question was CD4+ T cells from PBMCs cultured with SARS-CoV-2 spike peptides, obtained after COVID-19 vaccination. The receptors shown here come from a human donor who received a COVID-19 vaccine. Both conserved end residues are part of each CDR3. The D gene is left open where the match is weak. Part of the rows lack a size; the others show once, few, many or a class for expanded clones.

j_gene,d_gene,v_gene,abundance,CDR3nt,CDR3aa
TRBJ1-6,NA,TRBV27,medium-sized,TGTGCCAGCAGTTTAGGATTGTCTTGGAATTCACCCCTCCACTTT,CASSLGLSWNSPLHF
TRBJ2-7,TRBD1,TRBV27,NA,TGTGCCAGCAGCCGGGACAGCTTGAACGAGCAGTACTTC,CASSRDSLNEQYF
TRBJ2-1,NA,TRBV7-2,NA,TGTGCCAGCAGCCCCGACGGGTACTCCTACAATGAGCAGTTCTTC,CASSPDGYSYNEQFF
TRBJ1-2,TRBD1,TRBV27,NA,TGTGCCAGCAGCCGTGGAGGAGGGCTCCGGGACAGGGGGTATGGCTACACCTTC,CASSRGGGLRDRGYGYTF
TRBJ1-1,TRBD1,TRBV7-8,NA,TGTGCCAGCAGCTCCCAGACAGGGAAGTGGGCTGAAGCTTTCTTT,CASSSQTGKWAEAFF
TRBJ1-2,NA,TRBV30,NA,TGTGCCTGGAATCCGGGCCAACACTATGGCTACACCTTC,CAWNPGQHYGYTF
TRBJ2-1,NA,TRBV2,NA,TGTGCCAGCAGTGTGTCGCTAGCTGGTGTGAATGAGCAGTTCTTC,CASSVSLAGVNEQFF
TRBJ1-1,TRBD1,TRBV6-5,NA,TGTGCCAGCAGGGACAGGGACACTGAAGCTTTCTTT,CASRDRDTEAFF
TRBJ1-6,TRBD1,TRBV7-9,NA,TGTGCCAGCAGCCTCCTCCGAGACAGGGATTCACCCCTCCACTTT,CASSLLRDRDSPLHF
TRBJ2-2,NA,TRBV7-2,few,TGTGCCAGCAGCTTATATGGGGACACCGGGGAGCTGTTTTTT,CASSLYGDTGELFF
TRBJ2-1,NA,TRBV25-1,once,TGTGCCAGCAGTGAATTAACTGGCAGGGAGTTCAATGAGCAGTTCTTC,CASSELTGREFNEQFF
TRBJ1-2,TRBD1,TRBV4-3,NA,TGCGCCAGCAGCCAAGGGGCGGGACAGGTCATTCCCTATGGCTACACCTTC,CASSQGAGQVIPYGYTF
TRBJ2-2,TRBD2,TRBV6-2/TRBV6-3,NA,TGTGCCAGCAGTTACGAAGCGGGGGCAACGTTGACCGGGGAGCTGTTTTTT,CASSYEAGATLTGELFF
TRBJ2-1,TRBD1,TRBV15,NA,TGTGCCACCCATAGACAGGGACCCTACAATGAGCAGTTCTTC,CATHRQGPYNEQFF
TRBJ2-7,TRBD1,TRBV6-1,NA,TGTGCCAGCAGTGAACTGGGACAGGGGAACGAGCAGTACTTC,CASSELGQGNEQYF
TRBJ2-2,TRBD1,TRBV5-1,NA,TGCGCCAGCAGCTCAGGGGGCTTCGAAACCGGGGAGCTGTTTTTT,CASSSGGFETGELFF
TRBJ2-5,NA,TRBV30,NA,TGTGCCTGGACCCCGATGTGGGGGGTCACGGCCCAGTACTTC,CAWTPMWGVTAQYF
TRBJ2-7,NA,TRBV5-1,few,TGCGCCAGCAGCTTGGTGGCGTTAACCTACGAGCAGTACTTC,CASSLVALTYEQYF
TRBJ1-2,NA,TRBV12-3/TRBV12-4,NA,TGTGCCAGCAGCCTATCGAGGGGATATGGCTACACCTTC,CASSLSRGYGYTF
TRBJ2-1,NA,TRBV7-2,few,TGTGCCAGCAGCTTCAGCGGGTTCACCTACAATGAGCAGTTCTTC,CASSFSGFTYNEQFF
TRBJ1-2,NA,TRBV6-1,NA,TGTGCCAGCAGTGAACAGGGGTATGGCTACACCTTC,CASSEQGYGYTF
TRBJ2-7,NA,TRBV29-1,NA,TGCAGCGTTGTAGGGCTATACGAGCAGTACTTC,CSVVGLYEQYF
TRBJ2-4,NA,TRBV7-9,NA,TGTGCCAGTAGCGGCCACGAAAACATTCAGTACTTC,CASSGHENIQYF
TRBJ1-2,NA,TRBV5-6,NA,TGTGCCAGCAGCTTGCGGGGTACAGGGTTCGGTGGCTACACCTTC,CASSLRGTGFGGYTF
TRBJ2-5,TRBD2,TRBV19,NA,TGTGCCAGTAGTCCACGGGGGGTTGAGACCCAGTACTTC,CASSPRGVETQYF
TRBJ1-4,NA,TRBV19,NA,TGTGCCAGTACCCGACAGTCAACTAATGAAAAACTGTTTTTT,CASTRQSTNEKLFF
TRBJ2-6,NA,TRBV2,NA,TGTGCCAGCAGTACGCAGGGGTCTGGGGCCAACGTCCTGACTTTC,CASSTQGSGANVLTF
TRBJ2-6,NA,TRBV3-1/TRBV3-2,NA,TGTGCCAGCAGCCAAGAAAGGTTCCGCCAGCGGAGCTCTGGGGCCAACGTCCTGACTTTC,CASSQERFRQRSSGANVLTF
TRBJ1-3,NA,TRBV18,NA,TGTGCCAGCCGCGCGGGCAGTAACTCTGGAAACACCATATATTTT,CASRAGSNSGNTIYF